These 20 T cell receptor beta chains originate from one sample sequenced in a study of breast tumors, draining lymph nodes, adjacent tissues. The lymph nodes were axillary draining lymph nodes from breast cancer patients. TCRdb processed the multiplex PCR reads anew with MiXCR; each CDR3 protein has one entry. Of fewer than 150,000 distinct CDR3 sequences listed, 20% to 25% are singletons. The sequencing sample was made of axillary lymph node tissue. These receptor sequences come from a female donor with breast cancer. Some clones in this sample may be carry-over from other donors' samples.

Details on this clonotype: A much larger clone differs from this one at a single base, so this may be a read error. The CDR3 end shows no conserved phenylalanine or tryptophan, and so a read error is likely. The chain recombines TRBV5-4 with TRBJ2-1; D tentatively fits TRBD1 or TRBD2 (5 bases each). V lost 4 bases and J 6 bases, leaving 14 bases between the germline ends. CDR1 is SGHNT and CDR2 is YYREEE in the germline V gene (reference sequence). This CDR3 has 14 amino acids. The CDR3 sequence is CASSKGTTSNEQFS. The DNA for the CDR3 is TGTGCCAGCAGCAAAGGGACCACGTCCAATGAGCAGTTCTCC.

This clonotype was seen many times. The chain couples TRBV29-1 to TRBJ2-1; D gene unclear. Germline loops: CDR1 SQVTM, CDR2 ANQGSEA. CDR3 length: 15 amino acids. V dropped 1 base and J dropped 8 bases, with 18 bases sitting between them. The CDR3 sequence is CSVEVPPPSGYEQFF. The DNA of the CDR3 is TGCAGCGTTGAAGTGCCCCCACCCTCGGGCTATGAGCAGTTCTTC.

At least ten counts were recorded for this clonotype. This sequence joins TRBV12-3 or TRBV12-4 and TRBJ2-7; a possible D gene is TRBD2 (6 bases). V shed 1 base and J shed 2 bases, with 9 bases lying between them. The CDR3 is 14 amino acids. The CDR3 bases are TGTGCCAGCAGTTTAGAGGCGGGGCCCTACGAGCAGTACTTC. Protein sequence: CASSLEAGPYEQYF.

The chain is built from TRBV9 and TRBJ2-5; D may be TRBD2 (6 bases). The germline V gene encodes CDR1 SGDLS and CDR2 YYNGEE. The CDR3 runs to 18 residues. V lost 0 bases and J lost 1, with 19 bases in between. CDR3 sequence (DNA): TGTGCCAGCAGCGTAGCCACGGGGGAAGGTACGGGCCAAGAGACCCAGTACTTC. This translates into CASSVATGEGTGQETQYF.

In this sample, this clonotype turned up a few times. This rearrangement joins TRBV28 to TRBJ1-4; D remains unclear. CDR1 and CDR2 from the germline V gene are MDHEN and SYDVKM. Trimming took 5 bases from V and 7 from J, leaving 11 bases between them. CDR3 length: 13 residues. CDR3 sequence (DNA): TGTGCCAGCAGTGGGGAGTTCGGTGAAAAACTGTTTTTT. Its protein product is CASSGEFGEKLFF.

At least ten counts were recorded for this clonotype. This chain links TRBV4-1 with TRBJ2-7; TRBD1 aligns across 8 bases. CDR3 length: 15 residues. V trimming: 5 bases; J trimming: 0 bases; junction bases outside the gene matches: 6. Germline V lookup: CDR1 MGHRA, CDR2 YSYEKL. The CDR3 region has the DNA TGCGCCAGCAGCGTGGGACAGGCAAGCTCCTACGAGCAGTACTTC. Encoded protein: CASSVGQASSYEQYF.

This clonotype was recorded at least ten times. This chain joins TRBV5-4 and TRBJ2-7; no definite D call. V lost 1 base and J lost 4, with 9 bases in between. The V gene's germline CDR1 is SGHNT and CDR2 YYREEE (reference sequence). This CDR3 is 13 amino acids long. CDR3 nucleotide sequence: TGTGCCAGCAGCTTGTCCCCCCCTTACGAGCAGTACTTC. This codes for CASSLSPPYEQYF. Drawing the rest from reference TRBV5-4 and TRBJ2-7, the complete variable domain is ETGVTQSPTHLIKTRGQQVTLRCSSQSGHNTVSWYQQALGQGPQFIFQYYREEENGRGNFPPRFSGLQFPNYSSELNVNALELDDSALYLCASSLSPPYEQYFGPGTRLTVT.

Notes on this clonotype: This may come from a read error, since a much larger clone is one base off. The chain has TRBV4-1 and TRBJ2-5, with D tentatively TRBD1 (6 bases). The CDR3 sequence is 13 residues long. Trimming removed 8 bases at V and 5 bases at J, with 15 bases between. Germline V gives CDR1 MGHRA, CDR2 YSYEKL. The DNA for the CDR3 is TGCGCCAGCGGCTACAGGGTTGGGGAGACCCAGTACTTC. As protein: CASGYRVGETQYF.

The table lists this clonotype with many counts. CDR3 nucleotides: TGTGCCAGCAGCTTGGGGGACAGGGCCAGCGGGAGCCACAATGAGCAGTTCTTC. The encoded protein is CASSLGDRASGSHNEQFF. The chain recombines TRBV7-6 with TRBJ2-1, with TRBD1 as a possible D gene (9 bases). Trimming removed 3 bases from V and 5 bases from J, with 23 bases in between. The germline V gene encodes CDR1 SGHVS and CDR2 FNYEAQ. The CDR3 contains 18 residues. Full variable domain (outside the CDR3, taken from reference TRBV7-6 and TRBJ2-1): GAGVSQSPRYKVTKRGQDVALRCDPISGHVSLYWYRQALGQGPEFLTYFNYEAQQDKSGLPNDRFSAERPEGSISTLTIQRTEQRDSAMYRCASSLGDRASGSHNEQFFGPGTRLTVL.

This clonotype was detected many times. The V call is TRBV2, the J call TRBJ2-1; D gene unclear. The CDR3 covers 15 residues. Germline assignment: CDR1 SNHLY and CDR2 FYNNEI. Trimming cost V 2 bases and J 6 bases, with 14 bases left between them. The CDR3, as DNA: TGTGCCAGCAGTGAACGGAGAATTCGCGTCAATGAGCAGTTCTTC. Amino acid sequence: CASSERRIRVNEQFF.

On this clonotype: A much larger clonotype is one base distant, so this may be a read error. The chain carries TRBV27 and TRBJ1-2; D possibly corresponds to TRBD1 (5 bases). CDR3 length: 12 residues. From germline, CDR1 is MNHEY and CDR2 SMNVEV (reference sequence). The V and J ends lost 8 bases and 3 bases respectively, with 10 bases between them. CDR3 DNA sequence: TGTGCCAGCGCTCGGGGCGACTATGGCTACACCTTC. This codes for CASARGDYGYTF.

As concerns this clonotype: This may be a read error: a much more frequent sequence differs by one nucleotide. This sequence joins TRBV6-1 and TRBJ2-1; D is ambiguous. This CDR3 comprises 12 residues. Germline values: CDR1 MNHNS, CDR2 SASEGT. The DNA for the CDR3 is TGTGCCAGCAGACTCGCATACAATGAGCAGCTCTTC. This gives the protein CASRLAYNEQLF.

For this clonotype: This may come from a read error, since a much larger clone is one base off. The chain uses TRBV6-6 and TRBJ2-3; D unresolved. The CDR3 runs 12 residues. Looked up from germline, CDR1 is MNHNY and CDR2 is SVGAGI (reference sequence). The CDR3 sequence: CVSAIPTDTQYF. CDR3 DNA sequence: TGTGTCAGCGCGATTCCCACAGATACGCAGTATTTT.

About this clonotype: A read error may be the cause here, since a much bigger clone is one base away. V gene TRBV28 combines with J gene TRBJ2-7; TRBD1 aligns across 8 bases. CDR1 is MDHEN, CDR2 SYDVKM, per germline. The CDR3 has 15 residues. This chain's CDR3 is CASSPSGTGSYELYF. CDR3 coding DNA: TGTGCCAGCAGTCCGTCCGGGACAGGATCCTACGAGCTGTACTTC.

The J gene is TRBJ2-1, the V gene TRBV5-5, with D possibly being TRBD1 (6 bases). Germline CDR1 is SGHKS and CDR2 is YYEKEE (reference sequence). V dropped 1 base and J dropped 4 bases, with 15 bases sitting between them. The CDR3 has 16 amino acids. The CDR3, as DNA: TGTGCCAGCAGCTTGAGTCTCCGGACAGATTACAATGAGCAGTTCTTC. The encoded protein is CASSLSLRTDYNEQFF.

As for this clonotype: A read error is possible here, since a much larger clone lies one base away. The CDR3 DNA follows: TGTGCCAGCAGTGGAATCAGGACAGGGGGCTTGAATGAGCAGTTCTTC. Translation gives CASSGIRTGGLNEQFF. The V call is TRBV2, the J call TRBJ2-1; the match to TRBD1 covers 11 bases. The CDR3 length is 16 residues. V dropped 4 bases and J dropped 7; count of bases not matched to a gene: 9. Germline assignment: CDR1 SNHLY and CDR2 FYNNEI.

J is TRBJ2-4 and V is TRBV5-1, with D perhaps matching TRBD1 (6 bases). Trimming took off 6 bases at V and 2 bases at J, with 15 bases between the two ends. CDR3 length equals 15 residues. Germline loops: CDR1 SGHRS, CDR2 YFSETQ. The CDR3 nucleotides are TGCGCCAGCAAATTGCAGGGGACCTCCAAAAACATTCAGTACTTC. It codes for CASKLQGTSKNIQYF. Full variable domain (remainder filled in from reference TRBV5-1 and TRBJ2-4): KAGVTQTPRYLIKTRGQQVTLSCSPISGHRSVSWYQQTPGQGLQFLFEYFSETQRNKGNFPGRFSGRQFSNSRSEMNVSTLELGDSALYLCASKLQGTSKNIQYFGAGTRLSVL.

This clonotype showed up many times. The chain combines TRBV20-1 with TRBJ2-1, with D unclear. The CDR3 runs 15 residues. Per the germline V gene, CDR1 is DFQATT and CDR2 is SNEGSKA (reference sequence). Trimming left V 1 base short and J 4 bases short, with 14 bases between. CDR3 coding DNA: TGCAGTGCTAGAGGCTCGTACGGAACGTACAATGAGCAGTTCTTC. Residues: CSARGSYGTYNEQFF.

Of note for this clonotype: This clone may be a read error of a much larger clone one base away. The CDR3 is CAWSALTNYGYTF. The CDR3 DNA sequence: TGTGCCTGGAGTGCCTTGACAAACTATGGCTACACCTTC. V gene TRBV30 combines with J gene TRBJ1-2; D ambiguous. Trimming took 1 base from V and 2 from J, leaving 8 bases between them. Germline V gives CDR1 GTSNPN, CDR2 SVGIG (reference sequence). CDR3 length: 13 amino acids.

This clonotype was seen repeatedly, ten times or more. The chain is built from TRBV5-1 and TRBJ2-7; 11 bases line up with TRBD1. Germline CDR1 is SGHRS and CDR2 is YFSETQ. J gave up 4 bases and V 0 bases, and 3 bases lay outside the gene matches. The CDR3 consists of 15 residues. The CDR3, as DNA: TGCGCCAGCAGCTTGGGGGGGACAGGGGGTTACGAGCAGTACTTC. It codes for CASSLGGTGGYEQYF.